The T cell receptor (beta chain) described here comes from a study of shared clonotypes between healthy human individuals. Study outcomes and limitations: Naive CD4 clonotype sharing across a few donors was approximately 5%. There were few donors, and this limited the genetic and exposure-history diversity represented.

Measured with immunoSEQ multiplex PCR; TCRdb has only the in-frame clones, and not every one. The sample contains millions of clones, about 95% of which appear only once. On this clone: The antigen is not known.

It was CD45RO-negative cells, positively selected for CCR7, that made up naive CD8 cells, with terminally differentiated effector memory CD45RA+ cells excluded. The donors were adults (healthy and HIV-negative) with no recent acute infections or vaccinations. Adult Caucasians living in Nashville, Tennessee made up all of the donors. The CDR3 sequence is 15 residues long. V was pared by 5 bases and J by 0 bases, with 13 bases between. Looked up from germline, CDR1 is SGHRS and CDR2 is YFSETQ. This sequence joins TRBV5-1 and TRBJ2-3; D is ambiguous. This clonotype originated in a man aged 18 to 30 in good health. Sequenced: naive CD8+ T cells sorted from blood. The CDR3 loop is CASSSKGASTDTQYF. CDR3 DNA sequence: TGCGCCAGCAGTTCAAAGGGCGCTAGCACAGATACGCAGTATTTT.